These 21 T cell receptor beta chains share one sample of origin, sequenced in a study of radiotherapy plus CTLA-4 blockade in lung cancer (dated by TCRdb to about 2018). The library came from the immunoSEQ multiplex PCR assay. In TCRdb, the immuneACCESS table is reduced to in-frame sequences with V and J assigned. These tables do not hold every clone; where another copy was compared, an unresolved V gene accounts for under half, and the others remain unexplained. The sample table lists roughly 100,000 clones, 82% of them with a count of one. The ten largest account for 3.4% of the sample. Specimen: peripheral blood, collected from a patient treated with radiotherapy plus ipilimumab. The receptors shown here come from a human donor with non-small cell lung cancer who had a partial response to radiotherapy plus ipilimumab.

The chain carries TRBV6-5 and TRBJ1-5; 8 bases map to TRBD1. The CDR3 runs 15 residues. Unmatched junction bases numbered 3, after V lost 5 bases and J lost 0 bases. Germline V lookup: CDR1 MNHEY, CDR2 SVGAGI. The CDR3 reads CASSVDRGSNQPQHF. The CDR3, as DNA: TGTGCCAGCAGTGTAGACAGGGGTAGCAATCAGCCCCAGCATTTT.

This chain links TRBV6-1 with TRBJ1-2, with a possible D match to TRBD1 (6 bases). This CDR3 is 15 amino acids long. Looked up from germline, CDR1 is MNHNS and CDR2 is SASEGT. V was clipped by 6 bases and J by 1 base, with 15 bases between them. CDR3 amino acids: CASSEGTTHNYGYTF. The CDR3 DNA follows: TGTGCCAGCAGCGAGGGGACAACTCATAACTATGGCTACACCTTC.

This rearrangement joins TRBV28 to TRBJ2-7, with 11 bases lining up with TRBD2. The CDR3 runs 15 residues. Germline V lookup: CDR1 MDHEN, CDR2 SYDVKM. V was clipped by 6 bases and J by 0 bases; unmatched bases: 4. The CDR3 DNA follows: TGTGCCAGCAGCCTTACTAGCGGGAGCTCCTACGAGCAGTACTTC. It codes for CASSLTSGSSYEQYF.

This chain joins TRBV6-1 and TRBJ1-1, with D uncertain. With 11 bases removed from V and 1 base from J, the gap between germline ends came to 14 bases. In germline, CDR1 is MNHNS, CDR2 SASEGT. The CDR3 totals 13 residues. CDR3 sequence: CAALERANTEAFF. DNA of the CDR3: TGTGCCGCTCTAGAGAGGGCGAACACTGAAGCTTTCTTT.

This clone was recorded once. The chain has TRBV19 and TRBJ1-2; TRBD1 agrees at 8 bases. The CDR3 is made up of 17 amino acids. Germline CDR1 LNHDA, CDR2 SQIVND (reference sequence). Trimming removed 5 bases from V and 8 bases from J; junction bases left unmatched: 19. CDR3 DNA: TGTGCCAGTAGTCCGCAAACAGGGGGATCCCATATAAACGGCTACACCTTC. Protein sequence: CASSPQTGGSHINGYTF.

The V gene is TRBV9, the J gene TRBJ1-4, with TRBD1 identical over 8 bases. Germline V CDR1 and CDR2: SGDLS, YYNGEE. V was pared by 3 bases and J by 7 bases, with 17 bases of the junction left unmatched. CDR3 length: 18 amino acids. CDR3 nucleotide sequence: TGTGCCAGCAGCGCGACCGCCCAGGGGGCCGTGAGAAGTGAAAAACTGTTTTTT. This translates into CASSATAQGAVRSEKLFF.

The chain recombines TRBV6-5 with TRBJ1-3, with TRBD1 matching 7 bases. The germline CDR1 and CDR2 sequences are MNHEY and SVGAGI. The V and J ends lost 5 bases and 10 bases, in that order; junction bases with no gene match: 8. This CDR3 is built from 13 residues. CDR3 nucleotide sequence: TGTGCCAGCAGTCTCAGACAGGGAAGGACCATATATTTT. Translating gives CASSLRQGRTIYF.

The J gene is TRBJ2-1, the V gene TRBV7-9; perhaps TRBD2 as D (6 bases). From germline, CDR1 is SEHNR and CDR2 FQNEAQ (reference sequence). The length of the CDR3 is 13 residues. With 2 bases removed from V and 8 bases from J, the gap between germline ends came to 10 bases. CDR3 amino acids: CASSLPGVHEQFF. CDR3 nucleotide sequence: TGTGCCAGCAGCTTACCGGGAGTTCATGAGCAGTTCTTC.

This chain joins TRBV10-1 and TRBJ2-3; D is perhaps TRBD1 (5 bases). This CDR3 is 15 amino acids long. Germline V gene data show CDR1 as WNHNN and CDR2 as SYGVQD (reference sequence). Trimming left V 3 bases short and J 5 bases short, with 15 bases between. DNA of the CDR3: TGCGCCAGCAGTGATTCTGACAGTAGGCGAGATACGCAGTATTTT. Protein: CASSDSDSRRDTQYF.

The J gene is TRBJ2-1, the V gene TRBV30; 12 bases are shared with TRBD2. V trimming: 1 base; J trimming: 4 bases; junction bases outside the gene matches: 2. CDR3 size: 15 residues. Germline V gene sequence: CDR1 GTSNPN, CDR2 SVGIG (reference sequence). The CDR3, as DNA: TGTGCCTGGAGTGCCGGACTAGCGGGGTACAATGAGCAGTTCTTC. It is translated as CAWSAGLAGYNEQFF.

The chain joins TRBV15 to TRBJ2-3; weak D call: TRBD2 (5 bases). Germline assignment: CDR1 LNHNV and CDR2 YYDKDF (reference sequence). There are 15 residues in the CDR3. Trimming took 3 bases from V and 1 from J, leaving 11 bases between them. CDR3 in amino acids: CATSRRGRGTDTQYF. CDR3 coding DNA: TGTGCCACCAGCAGGAGAGGGCGGGGCACAGATACGCAGTATTTT.

The V and J genes are TRBV7-3 and TRBJ2-7; 8 nucleotides agree with TRBD2. The trim removed 7 bases at V and 5 bases at J, leaving 7 bases unmatched. The CDR3 runs 13 residues. CDR1 is SGHTA, CDR2 FQGTGA, per germline. The CDR3 is CASTAGAWDEQYF. CDR3 in DNA: TGTGCCAGCACAGCGGGAGCATGGGACGAGCAGTACTTC.

The gene calls are TRBV6-1 and TRBJ2-3, with TRBD1 matching over 9 bases. V lost 10 bases to trimming and J lost 3 bases; unmatched junction nucleotides: 5. There are 13 residues in the CDR3. The germline CDR1 and CDR2 sequences are MNHNS and SASEGT. The CDR3 loop reads CAITGGGTDTQYF. The DNA for the CDR3 is TGTGCCATAACAGGGGGCGGGACAGATACGCAGTATTTT.

This rearrangement joins TRBV11-2 to TRBJ2-7; D not certain. V lost 0 bases to trimming and J lost 0 bases, with 6 bases between them. Germline V gene lookup returns CDR1 SGHAT and CDR2 FQNNGV. The CDR3 totals 14 residues. In nucleotides, the CDR3 is TGTGCCAGCAGCTTAGACTCTAGCTCCTACGAGCAGTACTTC. It codes for CASSLDSSSYEQYF.

The CDR3 nucleotides read TGTGCCAGCAGCTTAAGGCTCGGGGTGAGGCCGAAGGGAGAGCAGTACTTC. Its protein is CASSLRLGVRPKGEQYF. The rearrangement links TRBV7-8 to TRBJ2-7; possible D gene TRBD2, 5 bases. Trimming removed 2 bases at V and 7 bases at J, with 24 bases between. This CDR3 spans 17 amino acids. Germline values: CDR1 SGHVS, CDR2 FQNEAQ.

The chain has TRBV7-8 and TRBJ2-2, with a possible D match to TRBD1 (5 bases). The CDR3 is made up of 14 amino acids. Trimming pared 6 bases from V and 0 bases from J, leaving 8 bases between. Germline V gene lookup returns CDR1 SGHVS and CDR2 FQNEAQ. The CDR3 DNA sequence: TGTGCCAGCAGGGGGCATTCGAACACCGGGGAGCTGTTTTTT. It specifies CASRGHSNTGELFF.

V usage is TRBV5-4 and J usage is TRBJ2-2, with 11 bases fitting TRBD2. The CDR3 has 19 amino acids. The V gene's germline CDR1 is SGHNT and CDR2 YYREEE (reference sequence). The V gene end was trimmed by 10 bases and the J gene end by 0 bases; junction bases not matched to a gene: 17. This CDR3 is CAGAGRTSGSIANTGELFF. For the CDR3, the DNA is TGTGCCGGGGCCGGTAGAACTAGCGGGAGTATTGCGAACACCGGGGAGCTGTTTTTT. Full variable domain (outside the CDR3, taken from reference TRBV5-4 and TRBJ2-2): ETGVTQSPTHLIKTRGQQVTLRCSSQSGHNTVSWYQQALGQGPQFIFQYYREEENGRGNFPPRFSGLQFPNYSSELNVNALELDDSALYLCAGAGRTSGSIANTGELFFGEGSRLTVL.

The J gene is TRBJ1-3, the V gene TRBV9, with D uncertain. CDR3 size: 14 residues. CDR1 is SGDLS and CDR2 is YYNGEE in the germline V gene. Between the trimmed V and J ends, which lost 4 bases and 0 bases, there was a span of 8 bases. For the CDR3, the DNA is TGTGCCAGCAGCCCGGAGATCTCTGGAAACACCATATATTTT. Its translation is CASSPEISGNTIYF.

This clone has just a few counts. This rearrangement joins TRBV4-1 to TRBJ2-1; D uncertain. Germline lookup yields CDR1 MGHRA and CDR2 YSYEKL. The CDR3 totals 14 residues. V lost 4 bases, J lost 3 bases, and 10 bases lay in between. The CDR3 protein is CASSPGYYYNEQFF. As DNA, the CDR3 is TGCGCCAGCAGCCCGGGTTACTACTACAATGAGCAGTTCTTC.

V is TRBV30 and J is TRBJ1-5, with D possibly TRBD1 on 5 matching bases. Trimming took 2 bases from V and 6 from J, leaving 14 bases between them. CDR3 length equals 14 residues. The germline V gene has CDR1 GTSNPN and CDR2 SVGIG (reference sequence). CDR3 protein: CAWSPLGGSQPQHF. CDR3 DNA: TGTGCCTGGAGTCCTCTTGGGGGGAGTCAGCCCCAGCATTTT.

This chain links TRBV19 with TRBJ2-1; TRBD2 matches 13 bases. This CDR3 contains 14 residues. The germline V gene encodes CDR1 LNHDA and CDR2 SQIVND (reference sequence). V dropped 7 bases and J dropped 11; count of bases not matched to a gene: 8. The CDR3 DNA reads TGTGCCAGTACCCGGACTAGCGGGAGAGTTAAGCAGTTCTTC. Encoded protein: CASTRTSGRVKQFF.